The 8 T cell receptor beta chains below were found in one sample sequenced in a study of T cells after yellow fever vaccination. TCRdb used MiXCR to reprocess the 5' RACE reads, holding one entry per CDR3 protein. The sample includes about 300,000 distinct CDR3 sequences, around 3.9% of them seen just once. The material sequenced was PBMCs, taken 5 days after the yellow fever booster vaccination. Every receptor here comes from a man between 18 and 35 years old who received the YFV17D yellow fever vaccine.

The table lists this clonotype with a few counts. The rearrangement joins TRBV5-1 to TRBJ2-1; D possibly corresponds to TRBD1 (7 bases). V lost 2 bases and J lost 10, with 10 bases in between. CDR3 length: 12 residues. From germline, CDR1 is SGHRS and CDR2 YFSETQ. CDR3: CASSLQGREQFF. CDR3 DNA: TGCGCCAGCAGCTTACAGGGGAGGGAGCAGTTCTTC.

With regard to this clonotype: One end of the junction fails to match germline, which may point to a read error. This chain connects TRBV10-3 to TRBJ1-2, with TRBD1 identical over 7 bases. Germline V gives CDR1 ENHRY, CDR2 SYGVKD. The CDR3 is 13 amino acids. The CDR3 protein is CATHRGAGSGYAF. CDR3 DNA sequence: TGTGCCACTCACAGGGGTGCAGGGTCCGGCTACGCCTTC.

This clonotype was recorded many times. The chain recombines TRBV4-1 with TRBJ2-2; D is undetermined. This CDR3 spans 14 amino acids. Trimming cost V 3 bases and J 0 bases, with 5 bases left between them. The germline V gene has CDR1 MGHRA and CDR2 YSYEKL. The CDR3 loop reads CASSQGTNTGELFF. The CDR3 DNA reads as TGCGCCAGCAGCCAGGGCACGAACACCGGGGAGCTGTTTTTT.

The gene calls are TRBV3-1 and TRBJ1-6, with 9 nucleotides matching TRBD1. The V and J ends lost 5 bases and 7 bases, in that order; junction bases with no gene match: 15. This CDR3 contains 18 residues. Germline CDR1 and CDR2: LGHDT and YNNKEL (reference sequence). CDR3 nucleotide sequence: TGTGCCAGCAGCACGATCAGAAGGGACAGGGATCTCAATTCACCCCTCCACTTT. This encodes CASSTIRRDRDLNSPLHF.

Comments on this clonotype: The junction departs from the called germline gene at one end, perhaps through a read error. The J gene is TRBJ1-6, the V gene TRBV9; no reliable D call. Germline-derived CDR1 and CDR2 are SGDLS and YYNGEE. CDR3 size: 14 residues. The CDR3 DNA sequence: TGTGCCAGCAGCCCGAGTTGGGAGGGTTCACCCCCCCACTTT. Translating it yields CASSPSWEGSPPHF. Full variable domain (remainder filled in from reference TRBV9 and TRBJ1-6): DSGVTQTPKHLITATGQRVTLRCSPRSGDLSVYWYQQSLDQGLQFLIQYYNGEERAKGNILERFSAQQFPDLHSELNLSSLELGDSALYFCASSPSWEGSPPHFGNGTRLTVT.

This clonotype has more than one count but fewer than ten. The CDR3, as DNA: TGCAGTGCTAGTAGGCAGGGCCAGGGGATCCACGAGCAGTACTTC. It is translated as CSASRQGQGIHEQYF. The chain carries TRBV20-1 and TRBJ2-7; D may be TRBD1 (6 bases). Deletions cut 3 bases from V and 5 bases from J, with 20 bases between. Per the germline V gene, CDR1 is DFQATT and CDR2 is SNEGSKA (reference sequence). The CDR3 loop spans 15 amino acids.

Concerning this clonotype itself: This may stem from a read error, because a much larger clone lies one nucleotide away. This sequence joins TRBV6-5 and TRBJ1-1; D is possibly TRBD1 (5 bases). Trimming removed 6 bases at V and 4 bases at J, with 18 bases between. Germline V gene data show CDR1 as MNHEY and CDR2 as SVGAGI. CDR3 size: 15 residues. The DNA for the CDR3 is TGTGCCAGCAGAATCAGGGACTGGGGAAGCACTGAAGCTTTCTTT. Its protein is CASRIRDWGSTEAFF.

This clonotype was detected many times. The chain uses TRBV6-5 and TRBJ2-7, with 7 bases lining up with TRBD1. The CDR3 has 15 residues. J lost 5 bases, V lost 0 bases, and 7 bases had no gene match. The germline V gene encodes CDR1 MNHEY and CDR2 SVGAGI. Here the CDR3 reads CASSYSRQGGDEQYF. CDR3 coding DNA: TGTGCCAGCAGTTACTCGAGACAGGGTGGCGACGAGCAGTACTTC.